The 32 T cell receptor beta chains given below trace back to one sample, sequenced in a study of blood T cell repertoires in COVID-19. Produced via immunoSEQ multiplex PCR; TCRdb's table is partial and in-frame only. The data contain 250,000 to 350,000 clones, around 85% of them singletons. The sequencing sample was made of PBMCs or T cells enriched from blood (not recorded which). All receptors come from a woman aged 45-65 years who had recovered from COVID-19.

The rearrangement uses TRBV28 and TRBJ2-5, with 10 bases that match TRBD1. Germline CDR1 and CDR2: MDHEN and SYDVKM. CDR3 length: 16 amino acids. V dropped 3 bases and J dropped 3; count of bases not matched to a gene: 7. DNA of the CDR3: TGTGCCAGCAGTTTCCTATTTGGGACAGGGGAAGAGACCCAGTACTTC. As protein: CASSFLFGTGEETQYF.

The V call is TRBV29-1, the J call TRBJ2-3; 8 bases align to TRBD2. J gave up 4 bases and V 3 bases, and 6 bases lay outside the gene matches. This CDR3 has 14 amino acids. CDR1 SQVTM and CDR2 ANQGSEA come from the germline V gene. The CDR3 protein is CSVDSGTFSDTQYF. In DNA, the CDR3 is TGCAGCGTTGATAGCGGGACTTTCTCAGATACGCAGTATTTT.

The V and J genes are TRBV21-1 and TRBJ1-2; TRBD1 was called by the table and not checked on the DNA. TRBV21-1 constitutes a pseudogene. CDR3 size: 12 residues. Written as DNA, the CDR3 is TGTGCCAGCAGCCAGGGGCACTATGGCTACACCTTC. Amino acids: CASSQGHYGYTF.

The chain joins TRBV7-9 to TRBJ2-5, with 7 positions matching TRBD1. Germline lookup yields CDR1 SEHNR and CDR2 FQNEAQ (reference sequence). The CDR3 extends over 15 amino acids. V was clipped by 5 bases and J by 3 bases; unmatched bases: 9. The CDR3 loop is CASSLGQGVKETQYF. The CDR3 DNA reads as TGTGCCAGCAGCCTCGGGCAGGGGGTAAAAGAGACCCAGTACTTC.

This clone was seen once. CDR3 region: CASSLGGGPNEKLFF. The CDR3 DNA reads as TGTGCCAGCAGTTTAGGCGGGGGACCTAATGAAAAACTGTTTTTT. V usage is TRBV27 and J usage is TRBJ1-4, with a tentative D call TRBD1 (5 bases). V shed 2 bases and J shed 3 bases, with 10 bases lying between them. This CDR3 contains 15 residues. The germline V gene encodes CDR1 MNHEY and CDR2 SMNVEV (reference sequence).

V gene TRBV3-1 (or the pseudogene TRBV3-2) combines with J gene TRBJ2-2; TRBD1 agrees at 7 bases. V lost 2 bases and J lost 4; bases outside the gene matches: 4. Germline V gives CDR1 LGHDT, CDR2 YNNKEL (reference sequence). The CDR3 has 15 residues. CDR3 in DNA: TGTGCCAGCAGCCAAAAGACAGGGATCACCGGGGAGCTGTTTTTT. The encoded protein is CASSQKTGITGELFF.

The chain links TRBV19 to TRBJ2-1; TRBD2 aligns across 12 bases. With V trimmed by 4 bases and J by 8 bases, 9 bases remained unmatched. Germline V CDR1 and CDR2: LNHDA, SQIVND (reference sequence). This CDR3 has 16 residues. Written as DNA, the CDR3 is TGTGCCAGTAGTAAAATGACTAGCGGGAGACGCGATGAGCAGTTCTTC. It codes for CASSKMTSGRRDEQFF.

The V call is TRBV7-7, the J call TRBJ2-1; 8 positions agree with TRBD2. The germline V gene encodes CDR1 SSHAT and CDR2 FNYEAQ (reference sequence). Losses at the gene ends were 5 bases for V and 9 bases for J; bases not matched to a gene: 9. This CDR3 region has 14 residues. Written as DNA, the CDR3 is TGTGCCAGCAGCCCGCTCGGGCTAGCGGGTGAGCAGTTCTTC. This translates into CASSPLGLAGEQFF.

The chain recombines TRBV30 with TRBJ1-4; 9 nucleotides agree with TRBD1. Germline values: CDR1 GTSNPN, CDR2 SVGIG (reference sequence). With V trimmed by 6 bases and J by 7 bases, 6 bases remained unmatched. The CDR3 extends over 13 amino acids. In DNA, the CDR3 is TGTGCCTGTCCGGGACAGGGTGGTGAAAAACTGTTTTTT. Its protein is CACPGQGGEKLFF. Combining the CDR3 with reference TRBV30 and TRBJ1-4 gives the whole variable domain SQTIHQWPATLVQPVGSPLSLECTVEGTSNPNLYWYRQAAGRGLQLLFYSVGIGQISSEVPQNLSASRPQDRQFILSSKKLLLSDSGFYLCACPGQGGEKLFFGSGTQLSVL.

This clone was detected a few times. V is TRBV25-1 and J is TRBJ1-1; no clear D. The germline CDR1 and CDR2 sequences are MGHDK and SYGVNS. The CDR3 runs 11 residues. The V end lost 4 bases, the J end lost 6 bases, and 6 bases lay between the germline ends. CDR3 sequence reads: CASSVLSEAFF. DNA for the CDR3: TGTGCCAGCAGTGTCCTCTCTGAAGCTTTCTTT.

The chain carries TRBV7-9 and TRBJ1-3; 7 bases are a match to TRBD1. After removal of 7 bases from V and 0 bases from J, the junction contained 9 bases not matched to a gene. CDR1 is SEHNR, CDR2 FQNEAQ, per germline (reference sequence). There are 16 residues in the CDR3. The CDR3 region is CASNRQGTSSGNTIYF. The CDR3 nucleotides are TGTGCCAGCAATCGACAGGGAACTAGCTCTGGAAACACCATATATTTT. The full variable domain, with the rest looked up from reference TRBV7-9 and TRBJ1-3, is DTGVSQNPRHKITKRGQNVTFRCDPISEHNRLYWYRQTLGQGPEFLTYFQNEAQLEKSRLLSDRFSAERPKGSFSTLEIQRTEQGDSAMYLCASNRQGTSSGNTIYFGEGSWLTVV.

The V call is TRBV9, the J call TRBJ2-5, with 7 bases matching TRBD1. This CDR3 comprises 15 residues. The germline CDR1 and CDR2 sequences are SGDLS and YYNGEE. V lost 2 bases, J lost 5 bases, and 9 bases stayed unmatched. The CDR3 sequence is CASSVRQGLGETQYF. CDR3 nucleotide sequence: TGTGCCAGCAGCGTTAGACAGGGTTTAGGGGAGACCCAGTACTTC.

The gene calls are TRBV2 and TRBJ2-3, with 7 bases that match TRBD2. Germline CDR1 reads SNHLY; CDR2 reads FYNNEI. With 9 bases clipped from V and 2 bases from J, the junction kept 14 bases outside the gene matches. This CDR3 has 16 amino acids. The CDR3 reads CASSGRVGDYTDTQYF. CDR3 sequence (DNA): TGTGCCAGTTCCGGCAGGGTGGGGGACTACACAGATACGCAGTATTTT. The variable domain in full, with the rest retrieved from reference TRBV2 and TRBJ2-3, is EPEVTQTPSHQVTQMGQEVILRCVPISNHLYFYWYRQILGQKVEFLVSFYNNEISEKSEIFDDQFSVERPDGSNFTLKIRSTKLEDSAMYFCASSGRVGDYTDTQYFGPGTRLTVL.

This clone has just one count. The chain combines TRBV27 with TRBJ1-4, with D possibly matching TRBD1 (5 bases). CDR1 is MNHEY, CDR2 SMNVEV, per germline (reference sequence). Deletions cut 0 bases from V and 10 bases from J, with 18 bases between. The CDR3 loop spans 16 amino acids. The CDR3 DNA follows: TGTGCCAGCAGTTTATCGACCGGTGCCTTGGGGGGAAAACTGTTTTTT. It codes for CASSLSTGALGGKLFF.

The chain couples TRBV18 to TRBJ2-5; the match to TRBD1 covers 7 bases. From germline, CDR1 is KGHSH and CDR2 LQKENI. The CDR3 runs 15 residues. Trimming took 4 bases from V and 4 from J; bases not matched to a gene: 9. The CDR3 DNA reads TGTGCCAGCTCACTTAACAGGGGAGACAGAGAGACCCAGTACTTC. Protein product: CASSLNRGDRETQYF. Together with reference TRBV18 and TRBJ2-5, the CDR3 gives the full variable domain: NAGVMQNPRHLVRRRGQEARLRCSPMKGHSHVYWYRQLPEEGLKFMVYLQKENIIDESGMPKERFSAEFPKEGPSILRIQQVVRGDSAAYFCASSLNRGDRETQYFGPGTRLLVL.

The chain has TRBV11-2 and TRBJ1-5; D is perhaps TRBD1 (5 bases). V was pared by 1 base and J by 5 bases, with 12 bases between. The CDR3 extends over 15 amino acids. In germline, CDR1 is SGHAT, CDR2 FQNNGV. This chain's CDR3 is CASSLAGGPHQPQHF. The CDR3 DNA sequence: TGTGCCAGCAGCTTAGCCGGGGGTCCGCATCAGCCCCAGCATTTT.

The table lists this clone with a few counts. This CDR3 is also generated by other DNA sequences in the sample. The CDR3 loop is CASSWDSSGNTIYF. The CDR3 DNA reads TGTGCCAGCAGTTGGGACAGCTCTGGAAACACCATATATTTT. V usage is TRBV6-5 and J usage is TRBJ1-3; TRBD1 agrees at 7 bases. The germline gives CDR1 MNHEY, CDR2 SVGAGI. With 4 bases clipped from V and 0 bases from J, the junction kept 0 bases outside the gene matches. The CDR3 runs 14 residues.

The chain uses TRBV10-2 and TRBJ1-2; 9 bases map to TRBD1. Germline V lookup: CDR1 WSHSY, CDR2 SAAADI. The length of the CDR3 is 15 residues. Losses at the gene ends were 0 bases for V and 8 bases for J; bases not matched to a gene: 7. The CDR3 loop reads CASSESGGQGIGYTF. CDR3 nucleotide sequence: TGCGCCAGCAGTGAGTCGGGGGGACAGGGTATAGGCTACACCTTC.

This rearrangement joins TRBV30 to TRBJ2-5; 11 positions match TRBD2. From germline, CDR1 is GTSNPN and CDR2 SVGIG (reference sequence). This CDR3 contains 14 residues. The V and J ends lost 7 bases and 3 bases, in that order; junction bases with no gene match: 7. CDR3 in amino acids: CASSGTSGKETQYF. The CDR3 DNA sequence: TGTGCCTCCTCCGGGACTAGCGGCAAAGAGACCCAGTACTTC.

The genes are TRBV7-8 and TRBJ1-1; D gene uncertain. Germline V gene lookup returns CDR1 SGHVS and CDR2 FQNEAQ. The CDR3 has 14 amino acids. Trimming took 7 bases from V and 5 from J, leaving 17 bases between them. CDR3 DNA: TGTGCCAGCAACAAAAGGCTTCCGGGGACTGAAGCTTTCTTT. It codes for CASNKRLPGTEAFF. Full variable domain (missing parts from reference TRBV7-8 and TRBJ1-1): GAGVSQSPRYKVAKRGQDVALRCDPISGHVSLFWYQQALGQGPEFLTYFQNEAQLDKSGLPSDRFFAERPEGSVSTLKIQRTQQEDSAVYLCASNKRLPGTEAFFGQGTRLTVV.

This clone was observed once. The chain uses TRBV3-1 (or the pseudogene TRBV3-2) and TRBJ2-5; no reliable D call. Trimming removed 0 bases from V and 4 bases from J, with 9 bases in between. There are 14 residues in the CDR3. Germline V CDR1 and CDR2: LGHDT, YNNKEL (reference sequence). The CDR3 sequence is CASSQDIVAETQYF. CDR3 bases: TGTGCCAGCAGCCAAGACATTGTGGCAGAGACCCAGTACTTC.

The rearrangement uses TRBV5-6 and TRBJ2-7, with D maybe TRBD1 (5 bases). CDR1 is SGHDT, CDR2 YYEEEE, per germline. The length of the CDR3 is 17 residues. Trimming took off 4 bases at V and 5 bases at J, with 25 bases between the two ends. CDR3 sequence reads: CASSRVMRLTRAHEQYF. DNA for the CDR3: TGTGCCAGCAGCAGGGTGATGCGGCTCACCAGGGCCCACGAGCAGTACTTC.

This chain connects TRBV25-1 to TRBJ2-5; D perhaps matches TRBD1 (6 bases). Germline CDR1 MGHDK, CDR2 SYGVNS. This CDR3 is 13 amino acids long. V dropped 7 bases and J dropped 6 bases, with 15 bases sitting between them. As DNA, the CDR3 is TGTGCCAGCAACTCGGACAGTCAACAGACCCAGTACTTC. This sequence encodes CASNSDSQQTQYF.

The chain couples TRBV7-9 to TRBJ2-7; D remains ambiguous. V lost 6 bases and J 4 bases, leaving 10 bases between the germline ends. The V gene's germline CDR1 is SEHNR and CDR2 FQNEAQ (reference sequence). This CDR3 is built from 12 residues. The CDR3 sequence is CASSSLGYEQYF. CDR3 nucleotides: TGTGCCAGCAGTTCCCTCGGGTACGAGCAGTACTTC.

Written as DNA, the CDR3 is TGTGCCACCTCGGGACAGGGTGGCTACACCTTC. It codes for CATSGQGGYTF. This chain connects TRBV19 to TRBJ1-2, with TRBD1 identical over 9 bases. This CDR3 contains 11 residues. V lost 10 bases to trimming and J lost 7 bases; unmatched junction nucleotides: 4. CDR1 is LNHDA, CDR2 SQIVND, per germline (reference sequence).

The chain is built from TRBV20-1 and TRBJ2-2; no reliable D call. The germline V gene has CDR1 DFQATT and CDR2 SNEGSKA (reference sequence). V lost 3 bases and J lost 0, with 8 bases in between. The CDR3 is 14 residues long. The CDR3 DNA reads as TGCAGTGCTAGTTCGACTGCGAACACCGGGGAGCTGTTTTTT. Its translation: CSASSTANTGELFF.

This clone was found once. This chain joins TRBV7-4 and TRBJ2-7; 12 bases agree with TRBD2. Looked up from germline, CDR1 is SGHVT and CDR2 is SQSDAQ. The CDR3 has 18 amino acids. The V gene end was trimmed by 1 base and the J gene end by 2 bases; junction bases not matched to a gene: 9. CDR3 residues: CASSLGGRLAGGAYEQYF. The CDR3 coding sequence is TGTGCCAGCAGCTTAGGCGGGAGGCTAGCGGGGGGGGCCTACGAGCAGTACTTC.

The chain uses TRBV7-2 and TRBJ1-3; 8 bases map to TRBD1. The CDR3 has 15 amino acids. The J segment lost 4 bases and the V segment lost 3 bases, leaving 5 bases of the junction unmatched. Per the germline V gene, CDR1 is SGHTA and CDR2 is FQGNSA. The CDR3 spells CASSFWTGRGNTIYF. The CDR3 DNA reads TGTGCCAGCAGCTTCTGGACAGGGCGAGGAAACACCATATATTTT.

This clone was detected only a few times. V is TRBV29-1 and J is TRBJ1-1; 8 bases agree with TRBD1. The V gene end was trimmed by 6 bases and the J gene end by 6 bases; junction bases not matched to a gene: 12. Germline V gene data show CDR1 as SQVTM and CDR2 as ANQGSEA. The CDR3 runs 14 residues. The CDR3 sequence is CSVAQTGGAAEAFF. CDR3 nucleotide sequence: TGCAGCGTGGCCCAAACAGGGGGGGCCGCTGAAGCTTTCTTT.

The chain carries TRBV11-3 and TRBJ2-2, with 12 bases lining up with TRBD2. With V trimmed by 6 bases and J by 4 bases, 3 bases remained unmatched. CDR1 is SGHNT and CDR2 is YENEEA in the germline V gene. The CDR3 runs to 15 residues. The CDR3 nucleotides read TGTGCCAGCAGTCCTAGCGGGGGGGCCACCGGGGAGCTGTTTTTT. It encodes CASSPSGGATGELFF.

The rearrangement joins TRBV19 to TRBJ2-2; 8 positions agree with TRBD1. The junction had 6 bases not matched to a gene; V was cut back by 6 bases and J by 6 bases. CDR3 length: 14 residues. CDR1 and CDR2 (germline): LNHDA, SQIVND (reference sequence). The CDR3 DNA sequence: TGTGCCAGTAGGGGCAGGGGGCTCGCCGGGGAGCTGTTTTTT. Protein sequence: CASRGRGLAGELFF. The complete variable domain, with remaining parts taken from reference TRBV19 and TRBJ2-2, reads DGGITQSPKYLFRKEGQNVTLSCEQNLNHDAMYWYRQDPGQGLRLIYYSQIVNDFQKGDIAEGYSVSREKKESFPLTVTSAQKNPTAFYLCASRGRGLAGELFFGEGSRLTVL.

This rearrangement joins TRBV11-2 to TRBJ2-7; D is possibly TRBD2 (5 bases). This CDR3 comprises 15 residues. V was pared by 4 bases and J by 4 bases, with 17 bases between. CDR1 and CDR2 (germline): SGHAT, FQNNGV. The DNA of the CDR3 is TGTGCCAGCAGCTCCGACCTTGTTCGGGGATACGAGCAGTACTTC. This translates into CASSSDLVRGYEQYF.